Shown below are 20 T cell receptor beta chains from a single sample sequenced in a study of blood T cell repertoires in COVID-19. Measured with immunoSEQ multiplex PCR; TCRdb has only the in-frame clones, and not every one. The data hold roughly 250,000 clones, with about 90% observed a single time. What was sequenced was PBMCs or T cells enriched from blood (not recorded which). Source of these receptors: a human donor in a cohort exposed to, infected with or recovered from COVID-19 (not recorded which). The donor label of this sample is uncertain.

This chain connects TRBV24-1 to TRBJ1-2, with a possible D match to TRBD1 (6 bases). Deletions cut 2 bases from V and 4 bases from J, with 10 bases between. CDR1 is KGHDR and CDR2 is SFDVKD in the germline V gene. There are 14 residues in the CDR3. DNA of the CDR3: TGTGCCACCAGTGATTGGGCCAGGGGCTATGGCTACACCTTC. It specifies CATSDWARGYGYTF.

This CDR3 reads CASSLGWGTPLNTEAFF. Here the CDR3 DNA reads TGTGCCAGCAGCTTAGGTTGGGGGACACCCCTGAACACTGAAGCTTTCTTT. The chain uses TRBV7-2 and TRBJ1-1; tentative D call: TRBD1 (6 bases). Germline assignment: CDR1 SGHTA and CDR2 FQGNSA. This CDR3 spans 17 amino acids. V was trimmed by 1 base and J by 0 bases, leaving 15 bases between them. The full variable domain, with the rest looked up from reference TRBV7-2 and TRBJ1-1, is GAGVSQSPSNKVTEKGKDVELRCDPISGHTALYWYRQSLGQGLEFLIYFQGNSAPDKSGLPSDRFSAERTGGSVSTLTIQRTQQEDSAVYLCASSLGWGTPLNTEAFFGQGTRLTVV.

The chain links TRBV19 to TRBJ2-7, with no clear D. Germline V CDR1 and CDR2: LNHDA, SQIVND (reference sequence). This CDR3 is 16 amino acids long. V lost 5 bases to trimming and J lost 4 bases, with 21 bases between them. Here the CDR3 DNA reads TGTGCCAGTAGTCCCAACCGGGTCCCTAGTCTTTACGAGCAGTACTTC. This sequence encodes CASSPNRVPSLYEQYF.

The gene calls are TRBV18 and TRBJ1-1; 7 bases map to TRBD1. V trimming: 5 bases; J trimming: 3 bases; junction bases outside the gene matches: 3. The germline gives CDR1 KGHSH, CDR2 LQKENI. CDR3 size: 13 residues. In DNA form, the CDR3 reads TGTGCCAGCTCAGGTGACAGGGACACTGAAGCTTTCTTT. Translated: CASSGDRDTEAFF.

This clone was observed a single time. Distinct nucleotide sequences in the sample also encode this CDR3. The J gene is TRBJ2-5, the V gene TRBV9; possible D gene TRBD1, 7 bases. V dropped 0 bases and J dropped 4 bases, with 10 bases sitting between them. The CDR3 is 14 residues long. Germline values: CDR1 SGDLS, CDR2 YYNGEE. CDR3 DNA: TGTGCCAGCAGCGTAGGTCAGGGGGGAGAGACCCAGTACTTC. It is translated as CASSVGQGGETQYF.

A single count supports this clone. The rearrangement links TRBV7-9 to TRBJ2-7; the D is unclear. V lost 5 bases to trimming and J lost 3 bases, with 11 bases between them. This CDR3 comprises 13 residues. Per germline, CDR1 SEHNR and CDR2 FQNEAQ (reference sequence). This chain's CDR3 is CASSPPLGYEQYF. CDR3 sequence (DNA): TGTGCCAGCAGCCCCCCCCTAGGCTACGAGCAGTACTTC.

V usage is TRBV9 and J usage is TRBJ2-3, with 7 bases aligning to TRBD2. Trimming at V came to 6 bases and at J to 0 bases, leaving 7 bases not matched to a gene. This CDR3 is 15 amino acids long. In germline, CDR1 is SGDLS, CDR2 YYNGEE. The CDR3 DNA reads TGTGCCAGCAACTTAGCGGGCCTTAGCACAGATACGCAGTATTTT. As protein: CASNLAGLSTDTQYF.

This chain uses TRBV3-1 (or the pseudogene TRBV3-2) with TRBJ1-2, with D perhaps matching TRBD1 (5 bases). V was pared by 4 bases and J by 8 bases, with 17 bases between. Germline V CDR1 and CDR2: LGHDT, YNNKEL (reference sequence). CDR3 length: 14 amino acids. The chain's CDR3 is CASSLGTPKRGYTF. For the CDR3, the DNA is TGTGCCAGCAGCCTCGGGACTCCCAAGCGGGGCTACACCTTC.

Here the CDR3 reads CATSRRKGQLYF. The CDR3 region has the DNA TGTGCCACCAGCAGAAGGAAGGGACAACTCTACTTC. The V gene is TRBV15, the J gene TRBJ2-7, with D perhaps matching TRBD1 (6 bases). Germline V CDR1 and CDR2: LNHNV, YYDKDF (reference sequence). V was shortened by 2 bases and J by 13 bases, with 15 bases between the two germline ends. This CDR3 spans 12 amino acids.

The chain recombines TRBV6-5 with TRBJ2-7; TRBD1 matches 7 bases. The CDR3 extends over 15 amino acids. Germline CDR1 reads MNHEY; CDR2 reads SVGAGI. V lost 2 bases to trimming and J lost 6 bases; unmatched junction nucleotides: 10. The CDR3 DNA sequence: TGTGCCAGCAGTTACACAGGGGTGGCAGGTGTCGAGCAGTACTTC. This encodes CASSYTGVAGVEQYF.

The chain employs TRBV6-5 and TRBJ2-7, with 7 bases identical to TRBD2. Germline V gene lookup returns CDR1 MNHEY and CDR2 SVGAGI. The V gene end was trimmed by 10 bases and the J gene end by 5 bases; junction bases not matched to a gene: 14. The CDR3 sequence is 14 residues long. The DNA of the CDR3 is TGTGCCACTGCCCTAGGACTAGGGTCCCACGAGCAGTACTTC. It encodes CATALGLGSHEQYF.

The chain joins TRBV7-9 to TRBJ1-2; D ambiguous. CDR1 is SEHNR and CDR2 is FQNEAQ in the germline V gene (reference sequence). V lost 5 bases, J lost 8 bases, and 18 bases lay in between. The CDR3 loop spans 14 amino acids. The chain's CDR3 is CASSPLLGPGGYTF. The CDR3 DNA sequence: TGTGCCAGCAGCCCTCTTTTGGGCCCCGGCGGCTACACCTTC.

This clone was detected many times. The CDR3 is CASSPSGGYNQPQHF. The DNA of the CDR3 is TGCGCCAGCAGCCCGTCAGGGGGCTACAATCAGCCCCAGCATTTT. The chain employs TRBV4-1 and TRBJ1-5; 8 nucleotides align to TRBD1. The V gene end was trimmed by 4 bases and the J gene end by 3 bases; junction bases not matched to a gene: 5. Germline-derived CDR1 and CDR2 are MGHRA and YSYEKL. The CDR3 is made up of 15 amino acids.

The V and J genes are TRBV18 and TRBJ1-2; D unclear. Germline V gene lookup returns CDR1 KGHSH and CDR2 LQKENI. V lost 3 bases to trimming and J lost 4 bases, with 15 bases between them. The CDR3 extends over 15 amino acids. The CDR3 nucleotides are TGTGCCAGCTCACCCGGAGGCATACGTGGCTATGGCTACACCTTC. Translating gives CASSPGGIRGYGYTF.

J is TRBJ2-3 and V is TRBV6-1, with 9 bases that match TRBD1. The CDR3 is 17 residues long. Per germline, CDR1 MNHNS and CDR2 SASEGT. V gave up 4 bases and J gave up 1 base; unmatched junction bases: 9. CDR3 in amino acids: CASSGTGDISGTDTQYF. CDR3 bases: TGTGCCAGCAGTGGGACAGGGGATATCAGTGGCACAGATACGCAGTATTTT.

This chain uses TRBV7-2 with TRBJ1-1; no firm D call. The CDR3 is made up of 16 amino acids. Germline loops: CDR1 SGHTA, CDR2 FQGNSA. Trimming shortened V by 3 bases and J by 4 bases, and 18 bases separated the two germline ends. The DNA for the CDR3 is TGTGCCAGCAGCTTCCCTACGTGGGGAGAGAGCACTGAAGCTTTCTTT. Translated: CASSFPTWGESTEAFF.

The rearrangement uses TRBV7-9 and TRBJ1-1; tentative D call: TRBD1 (5 bases). Germline loops: CDR1 SEHNR, CDR2 FQNEAQ (reference sequence). This CDR3 is built from 12 residues. V lost 0 bases to trimming and J lost 11 bases, with 10 bases between them. The CDR3 sequence: CASSLAATEAFF. DNA of the CDR3: TGTGCCAGCAGCTTAGCGGCGACAGAGGCTTTCTTT.

Worth noting for this clone: A read error may account for a junction end that differs from germline. The gene calls are TRBV30 and TRBJ1-2; D possibly corresponds to TRBD1 (6 bases). CDR3 length: 8 residues. Germline assignment: CDR1 GTSNPN and CDR2 SVGIG (reference sequence). CDR3 nucleotide sequence: TGTGCCTGGAGTGACAGGGACTTC. This sequence encodes CAWSDRDF.

This chain uses TRBV28 with TRBJ2-3; D is perhaps TRBD2 (6 bases). Germline V CDR1 and CDR2: MDHEN, SYDVKM. V was clipped by 2 bases and J by 4 bases, with 13 bases between them. There are 15 residues in the CDR3. The CDR3 bases are TGTGCCAGCAGTTTAAAGGCGGGGCTACCAGATACGCAGTATTTT. Protein: CASSLKAGLPDTQYF.

CDR3 nucleotide sequence: TGTGCCAGCAGTGGGACACCGACAACTAATGAAAAACTGTTTTTT. Protein product: CASSGTPTTNEKLFF. This chain joins TRBV7-8 and TRBJ1-4; a possible D gene is TRBD1 (6 bases). V lost 6 bases and J lost 0, with 11 bases in between. Germline V gene lookup returns CDR1 SGHVS and CDR2 FQNEAQ. This CDR3 spans 15 amino acids.